Below are 14 T cell receptor beta chains sequenced from a single sample in a study of human T cells and chemical hapten exposure. Stated time point: patch test 3, about 24 weeks after DPC sensitization. The treatment: therapeutic diphenylcyclopropenone sensitization with weekly scalp DPC. Via MiXCR, TCRdb re-called the RACE reads, giving one row per CDR3 protein. The sample comprises 50,000 to 70,000 distinct CDR3 sequences, around 11% of which are singletons, and 2% to 2.5% rests with the top ten. The sample was whole blood, taken in connection with sensitization to the hapten diphenylcyclopropenone (DPC). These receptors were collected from a man under 40 with alopecia areata. Some clones in this sample may be carry-over from other donors' samples.

Only a few counts were recorded for this clonotype. The J gene is TRBJ1-5, the V gene TRBV28; D is possibly TRBD1 (5 bases). V was shortened by 8 bases and J by 2 bases, with 7 bases between the two germline ends. Looked up from germline, CDR1 is MDHEN and CDR2 is SYDVKM. This CDR3 spans 12 amino acids. The CDR3 reads CASRDGNQPQHF. Here the CDR3 DNA reads TGTGCCAGCCGGGACGGCAATCAGCCCCAGCATTTT.

This clonotype was observed many times. The chain links TRBV28 to TRBJ1-3; D remains unclear. Germline values: CDR1 MDHEN, CDR2 SYDVKM. V gave up 1 base and J gave up 6 bases, with 7 bases separating them. The CDR3 length is 13 residues. The CDR3 region is CASSLFGENTIYF. The CDR3 DNA is TGTGCCAGCAGTTTATTCGGGGAAAACACCATATATTTT.

A few counts support this clonotype. V usage is TRBV18 and J usage is TRBJ1-1, with TRBD1 matching 10 bases. The trim removed 3 bases at V and 3 bases at J, leaving 4 bases unmatched. The germline V gene encodes CDR1 KGHSH and CDR2 LQKENI. CDR3 length: 15 residues. Written as DNA, the CDR3 is TGTGCCAGCTCACCCAGAGGACAGGGGGACACTGAAGCTTTCTTT. The encoded protein is CASSPRGQGDTEAFF.

The gene calls are TRBV20-1 and TRBJ1-2; a possible D gene is TRBD1 (6 bases). This CDR3 comprises 13 residues. Germline CDR1 is DFQATT and CDR2 is SNEGSKA (reference sequence). The V end was cut by 1 base, the J end by 8 bases, with 14 bases between. In DNA, the CDR3 is TGCAGTGCTAGAGCGGGGGCATTACGGGGCTACACCTTC. It translates to CSARAGALRGYTF.

This clonotype was detected many times. The chain combines TRBV12-3 or TRBV12-4 with TRBJ2-7; a weak D match, TRBD1 (5 bases). The CDR3 spans 12 residues. The ends were cut back, 4 bases at V and 3 bases at J, with 7 bases in the middle. Written as DNA, the CDR3 is TGTGCCAGCAGTTCGACAGTCTACGAGCAGTACTTC. This codes for CASSSTVYEQYF.

This chain connects TRBV6-2 or TRBV6-3 to TRBJ2-2; maybe TRBD1 (6 bases). The ends were cut back, 7 bases at V and 6 bases at J, with 18 bases in the middle. The CDR3 has 15 amino acids. Per germline, CDR1 MNHEY and CDR2 SVGEGT. DNA for the CDR3: TGTGCCAGCAACCCAGGGACAAAATTGGCCGGGGAGCTGTTTTTT. Protein product: CASNPGTKLAGELFF.

This clonotype was found many times. V and J are TRBV5-1 and TRBJ2-2, with D perhaps matching TRBD1 (6 bases). The CDR3 consists of 16 residues. Germline CDR1 SGHRS, CDR2 YFSETQ. V lost 1 base and J 2 bases, leaving 12 bases between the germline ends. CDR3 in DNA: TGCGCCAGCAGCTTGCGGACAGTGTCTAACACCGGGGAGCTGTTTTTT. Translation gives CASSLRTVSNTGELFF.

This chain uses TRBV11-2 with TRBJ2-7; D call uncertain. The CDR3 spans 13 residues. V was trimmed by 5 bases and J by 4 bases, leaving 12 bases between them. Germline V gene lookup returns CDR1 SGHAT and CDR2 FQNNGV. In DNA form, the CDR3 reads TGTGCCAGCAGCCGATCCCCGACTTACGAGCAGTACTTC. Amino acids: CASSRSPTYEQYF.

In this sample, this clonotype turned up many times. V and J are TRBV25-1 and TRBJ1-1; D not certain. The CDR3 has 16 amino acids. The germline V and J ends were trimmed by 4 bases and 4 bases, with 19 bases remaining between them. The germline V gene has CDR1 MGHDK and CDR2 SYGVNS. The CDR3 spells CASSGIPPFPGTEAFF. The CDR3 DNA sequence: TGTGCCAGCAGTGGAATACCGCCATTCCCGGGCACTGAAGCTTTCTTT.

Comments on this clonotype: The junction departs from the called germline gene at one end, perhaps through a read error. The rearrangement joins TRBV12-3 or TRBV12-4 to TRBJ1-1; D gene ambiguous. This CDR3 has 13 amino acids. CDR3 in amino acids: CPSTVQWNTEAFF. As DNA, the CDR3 is TGTCCCAGCACCGTACAATGGAACACTGAAGCTTTCTTT.

This clonotype was found a few times. The genes are TRBV7-9 and TRBJ1-4; maybe TRBD1 (5 bases). The length of the CDR3 is 15 residues. Germline-derived CDR1 and CDR2 are SEHNR and FQNEAQ (reference sequence). V was shortened by 5 bases and J by 8 bases, with 18 bases between the two germline ends. DNA of the CDR3: TGTGCCAGCAGCCCCGGGGCGGGGAAGGGCGAAAAACTGTTTTTT. Translated: CASSPGAGKGEKLFF.

There are many counts of this clonotype. This rearrangement joins TRBV7-2 to TRBJ1-1; possible D gene TRBD1, 5 bases. V was clipped by 1 base and J by 3 bases, with 12 bases between them. The CDR3 length is 15 residues. CDR1 is SGHTA, CDR2 FQGNSA, per germline. The CDR3 region has the DNA TGTGCCAGCAGCTTAGTGGGGGGTGGGTACACTGAAGCTTTCTTT. Translated: CASSLVGGGYTEAFF.

CDR3 amino acids: CASGTQGSNLREKLFF. CDR3 in DNA: TGTGCCAGCGGAACACAGGGTTCAAACCTTCGGGAAAAACTGTTTTTT. This chain joins TRBV10-3 and TRBJ1-4; D possibly corresponds to TRBD1 (6 bases). Germline V gene lookup returns CDR1 ENHRY and CDR2 SYGVKD. The CDR3 is 16 residues long. The ends were cut back, 10 bases at V and 8 bases at J, with 26 bases in the middle.

This clonotype was seen many times. The V call is TRBV7-2, the J call TRBJ2-1, with a tentative D call TRBD1 (5 bases). Germline V gene sequence: CDR1 SGHTA, CDR2 FQGNSA. Trimming shortened V by 7 bases and J by 8 bases, and 18 bases separated the two germline ends. The CDR3 contains 14 residues. CDR3 nucleotides: TGTGCCAGCACCCAAAGCTCCAGGGTCGATGAGCAGTTCTTC. Translating gives CASTQSSRVDEQFF.